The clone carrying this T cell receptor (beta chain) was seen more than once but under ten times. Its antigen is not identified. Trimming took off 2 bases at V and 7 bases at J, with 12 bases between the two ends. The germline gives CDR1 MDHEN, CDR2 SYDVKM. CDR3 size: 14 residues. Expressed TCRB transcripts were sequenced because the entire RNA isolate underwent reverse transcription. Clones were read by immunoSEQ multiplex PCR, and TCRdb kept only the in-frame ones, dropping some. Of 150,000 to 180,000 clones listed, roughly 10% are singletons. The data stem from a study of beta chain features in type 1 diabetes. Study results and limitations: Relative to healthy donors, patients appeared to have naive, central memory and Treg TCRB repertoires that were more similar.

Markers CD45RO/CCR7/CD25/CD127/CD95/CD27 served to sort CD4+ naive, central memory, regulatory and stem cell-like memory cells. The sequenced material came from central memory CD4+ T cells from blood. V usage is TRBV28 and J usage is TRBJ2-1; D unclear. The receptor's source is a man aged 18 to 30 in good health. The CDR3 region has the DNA TGTGCCAGCAGTTTAACGGGTAAACGGAATGAGCAGTTCTTC. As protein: CASSLTGKRNEQFF. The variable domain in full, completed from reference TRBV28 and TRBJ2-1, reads DVKVTQSSRYLVKRTGEKVFLECVQDMDHENMFWYRQDPGLGLRLIYFSYDVKMKEKGDIPEGYSVSREKKERFSLILESASTNQTSMYLCASSLTGKRNEQFFGPGTRLTVL.